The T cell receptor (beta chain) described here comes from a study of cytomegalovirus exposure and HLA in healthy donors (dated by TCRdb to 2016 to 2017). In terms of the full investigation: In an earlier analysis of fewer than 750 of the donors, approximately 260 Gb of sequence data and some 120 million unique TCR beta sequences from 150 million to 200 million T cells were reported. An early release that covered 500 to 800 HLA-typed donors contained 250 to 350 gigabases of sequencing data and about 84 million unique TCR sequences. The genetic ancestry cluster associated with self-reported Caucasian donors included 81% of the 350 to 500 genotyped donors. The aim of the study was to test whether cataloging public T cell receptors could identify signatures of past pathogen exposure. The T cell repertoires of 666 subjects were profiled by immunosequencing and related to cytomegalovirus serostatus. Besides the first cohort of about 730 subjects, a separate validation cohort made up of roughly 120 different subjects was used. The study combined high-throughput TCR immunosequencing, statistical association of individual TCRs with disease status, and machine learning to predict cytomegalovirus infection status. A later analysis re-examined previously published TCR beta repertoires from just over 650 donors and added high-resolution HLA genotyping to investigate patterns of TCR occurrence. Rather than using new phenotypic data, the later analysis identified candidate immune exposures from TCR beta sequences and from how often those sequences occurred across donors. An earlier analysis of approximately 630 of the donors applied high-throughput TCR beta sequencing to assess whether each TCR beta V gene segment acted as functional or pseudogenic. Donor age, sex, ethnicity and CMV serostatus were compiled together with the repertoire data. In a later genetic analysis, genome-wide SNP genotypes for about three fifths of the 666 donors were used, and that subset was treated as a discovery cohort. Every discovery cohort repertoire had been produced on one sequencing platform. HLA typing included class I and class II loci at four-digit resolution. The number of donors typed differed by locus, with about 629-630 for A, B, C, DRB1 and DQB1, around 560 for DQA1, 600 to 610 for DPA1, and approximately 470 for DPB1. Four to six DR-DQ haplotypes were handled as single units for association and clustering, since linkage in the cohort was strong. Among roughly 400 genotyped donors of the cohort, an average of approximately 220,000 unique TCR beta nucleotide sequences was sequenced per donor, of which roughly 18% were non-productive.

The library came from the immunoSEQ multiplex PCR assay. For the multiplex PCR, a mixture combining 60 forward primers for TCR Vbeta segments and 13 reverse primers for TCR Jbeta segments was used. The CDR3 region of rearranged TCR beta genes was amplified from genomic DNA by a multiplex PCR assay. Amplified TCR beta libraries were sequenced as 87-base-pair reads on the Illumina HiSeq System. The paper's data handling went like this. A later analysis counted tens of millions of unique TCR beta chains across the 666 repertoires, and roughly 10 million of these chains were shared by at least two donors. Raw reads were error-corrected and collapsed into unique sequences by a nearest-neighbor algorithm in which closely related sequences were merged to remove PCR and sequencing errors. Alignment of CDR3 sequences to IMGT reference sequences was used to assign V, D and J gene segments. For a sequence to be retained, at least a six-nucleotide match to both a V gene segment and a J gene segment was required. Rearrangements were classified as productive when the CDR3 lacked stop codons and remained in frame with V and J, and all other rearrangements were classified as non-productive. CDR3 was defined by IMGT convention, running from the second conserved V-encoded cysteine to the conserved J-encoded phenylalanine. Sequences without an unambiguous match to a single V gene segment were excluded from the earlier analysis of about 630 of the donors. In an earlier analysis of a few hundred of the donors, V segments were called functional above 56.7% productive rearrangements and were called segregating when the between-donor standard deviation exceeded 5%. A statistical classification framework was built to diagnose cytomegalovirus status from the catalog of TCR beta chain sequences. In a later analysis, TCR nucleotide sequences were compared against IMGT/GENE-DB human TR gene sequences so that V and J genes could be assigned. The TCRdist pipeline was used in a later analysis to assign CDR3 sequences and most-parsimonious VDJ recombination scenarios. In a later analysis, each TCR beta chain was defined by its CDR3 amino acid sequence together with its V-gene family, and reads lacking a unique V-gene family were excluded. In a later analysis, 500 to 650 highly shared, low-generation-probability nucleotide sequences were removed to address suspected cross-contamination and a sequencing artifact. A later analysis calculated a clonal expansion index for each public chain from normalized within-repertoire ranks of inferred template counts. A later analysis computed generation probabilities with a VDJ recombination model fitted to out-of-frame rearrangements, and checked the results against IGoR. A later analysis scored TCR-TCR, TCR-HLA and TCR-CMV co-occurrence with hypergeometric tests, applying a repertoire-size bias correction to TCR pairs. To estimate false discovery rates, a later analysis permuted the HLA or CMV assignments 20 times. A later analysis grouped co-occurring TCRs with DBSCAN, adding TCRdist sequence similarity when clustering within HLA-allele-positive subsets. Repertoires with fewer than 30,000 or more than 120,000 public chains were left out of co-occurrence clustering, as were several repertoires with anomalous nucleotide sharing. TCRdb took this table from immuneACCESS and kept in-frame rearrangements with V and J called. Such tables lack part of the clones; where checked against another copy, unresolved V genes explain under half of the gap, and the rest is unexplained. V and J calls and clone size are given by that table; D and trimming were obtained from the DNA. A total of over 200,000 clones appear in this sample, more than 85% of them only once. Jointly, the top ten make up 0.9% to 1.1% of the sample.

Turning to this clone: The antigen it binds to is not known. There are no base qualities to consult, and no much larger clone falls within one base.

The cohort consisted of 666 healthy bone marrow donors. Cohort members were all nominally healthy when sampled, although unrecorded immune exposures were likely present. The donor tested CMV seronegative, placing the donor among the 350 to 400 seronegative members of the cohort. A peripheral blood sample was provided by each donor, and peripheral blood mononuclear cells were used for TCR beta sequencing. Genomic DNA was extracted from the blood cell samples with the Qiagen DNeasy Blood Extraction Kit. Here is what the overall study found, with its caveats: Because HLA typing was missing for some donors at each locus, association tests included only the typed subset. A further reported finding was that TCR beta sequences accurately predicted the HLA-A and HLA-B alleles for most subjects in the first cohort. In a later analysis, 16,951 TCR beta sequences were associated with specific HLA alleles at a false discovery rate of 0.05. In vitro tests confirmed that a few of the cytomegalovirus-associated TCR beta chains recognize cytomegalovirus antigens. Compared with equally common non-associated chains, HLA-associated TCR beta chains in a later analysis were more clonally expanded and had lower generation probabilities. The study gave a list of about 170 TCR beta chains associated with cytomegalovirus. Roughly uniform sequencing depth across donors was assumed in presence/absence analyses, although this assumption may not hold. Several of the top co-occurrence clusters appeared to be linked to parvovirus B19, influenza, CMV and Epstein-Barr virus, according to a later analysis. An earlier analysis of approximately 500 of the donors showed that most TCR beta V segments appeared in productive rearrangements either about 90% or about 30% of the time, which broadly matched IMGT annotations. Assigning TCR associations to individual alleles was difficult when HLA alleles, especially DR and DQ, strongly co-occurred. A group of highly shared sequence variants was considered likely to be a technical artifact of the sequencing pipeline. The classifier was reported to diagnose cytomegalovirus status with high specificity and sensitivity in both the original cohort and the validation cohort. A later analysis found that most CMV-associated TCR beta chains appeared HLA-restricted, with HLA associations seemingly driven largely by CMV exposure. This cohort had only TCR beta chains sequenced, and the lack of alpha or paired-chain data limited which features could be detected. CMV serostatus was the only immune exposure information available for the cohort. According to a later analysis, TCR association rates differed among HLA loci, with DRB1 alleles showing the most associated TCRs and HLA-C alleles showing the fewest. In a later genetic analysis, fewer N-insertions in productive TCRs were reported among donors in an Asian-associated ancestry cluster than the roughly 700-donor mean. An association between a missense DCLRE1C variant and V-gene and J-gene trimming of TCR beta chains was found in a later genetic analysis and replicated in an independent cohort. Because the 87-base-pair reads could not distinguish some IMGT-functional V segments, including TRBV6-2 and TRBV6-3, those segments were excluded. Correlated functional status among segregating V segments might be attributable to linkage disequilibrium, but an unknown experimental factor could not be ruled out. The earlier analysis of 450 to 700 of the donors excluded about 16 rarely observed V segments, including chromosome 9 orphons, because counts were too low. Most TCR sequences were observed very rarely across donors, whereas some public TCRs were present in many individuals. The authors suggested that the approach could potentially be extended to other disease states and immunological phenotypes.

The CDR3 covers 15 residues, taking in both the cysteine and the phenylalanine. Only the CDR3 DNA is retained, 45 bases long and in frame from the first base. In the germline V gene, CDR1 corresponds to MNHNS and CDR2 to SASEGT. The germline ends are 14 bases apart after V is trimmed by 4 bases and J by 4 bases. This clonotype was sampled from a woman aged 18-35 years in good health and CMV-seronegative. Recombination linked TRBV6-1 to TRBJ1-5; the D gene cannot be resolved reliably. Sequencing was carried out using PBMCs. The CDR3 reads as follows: CASSVGVGSNQPQHF. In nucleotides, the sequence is TGTGCCAGCAGTGTCGGGGTAGGGAGTAATCAGCCCCAGCATTTT.